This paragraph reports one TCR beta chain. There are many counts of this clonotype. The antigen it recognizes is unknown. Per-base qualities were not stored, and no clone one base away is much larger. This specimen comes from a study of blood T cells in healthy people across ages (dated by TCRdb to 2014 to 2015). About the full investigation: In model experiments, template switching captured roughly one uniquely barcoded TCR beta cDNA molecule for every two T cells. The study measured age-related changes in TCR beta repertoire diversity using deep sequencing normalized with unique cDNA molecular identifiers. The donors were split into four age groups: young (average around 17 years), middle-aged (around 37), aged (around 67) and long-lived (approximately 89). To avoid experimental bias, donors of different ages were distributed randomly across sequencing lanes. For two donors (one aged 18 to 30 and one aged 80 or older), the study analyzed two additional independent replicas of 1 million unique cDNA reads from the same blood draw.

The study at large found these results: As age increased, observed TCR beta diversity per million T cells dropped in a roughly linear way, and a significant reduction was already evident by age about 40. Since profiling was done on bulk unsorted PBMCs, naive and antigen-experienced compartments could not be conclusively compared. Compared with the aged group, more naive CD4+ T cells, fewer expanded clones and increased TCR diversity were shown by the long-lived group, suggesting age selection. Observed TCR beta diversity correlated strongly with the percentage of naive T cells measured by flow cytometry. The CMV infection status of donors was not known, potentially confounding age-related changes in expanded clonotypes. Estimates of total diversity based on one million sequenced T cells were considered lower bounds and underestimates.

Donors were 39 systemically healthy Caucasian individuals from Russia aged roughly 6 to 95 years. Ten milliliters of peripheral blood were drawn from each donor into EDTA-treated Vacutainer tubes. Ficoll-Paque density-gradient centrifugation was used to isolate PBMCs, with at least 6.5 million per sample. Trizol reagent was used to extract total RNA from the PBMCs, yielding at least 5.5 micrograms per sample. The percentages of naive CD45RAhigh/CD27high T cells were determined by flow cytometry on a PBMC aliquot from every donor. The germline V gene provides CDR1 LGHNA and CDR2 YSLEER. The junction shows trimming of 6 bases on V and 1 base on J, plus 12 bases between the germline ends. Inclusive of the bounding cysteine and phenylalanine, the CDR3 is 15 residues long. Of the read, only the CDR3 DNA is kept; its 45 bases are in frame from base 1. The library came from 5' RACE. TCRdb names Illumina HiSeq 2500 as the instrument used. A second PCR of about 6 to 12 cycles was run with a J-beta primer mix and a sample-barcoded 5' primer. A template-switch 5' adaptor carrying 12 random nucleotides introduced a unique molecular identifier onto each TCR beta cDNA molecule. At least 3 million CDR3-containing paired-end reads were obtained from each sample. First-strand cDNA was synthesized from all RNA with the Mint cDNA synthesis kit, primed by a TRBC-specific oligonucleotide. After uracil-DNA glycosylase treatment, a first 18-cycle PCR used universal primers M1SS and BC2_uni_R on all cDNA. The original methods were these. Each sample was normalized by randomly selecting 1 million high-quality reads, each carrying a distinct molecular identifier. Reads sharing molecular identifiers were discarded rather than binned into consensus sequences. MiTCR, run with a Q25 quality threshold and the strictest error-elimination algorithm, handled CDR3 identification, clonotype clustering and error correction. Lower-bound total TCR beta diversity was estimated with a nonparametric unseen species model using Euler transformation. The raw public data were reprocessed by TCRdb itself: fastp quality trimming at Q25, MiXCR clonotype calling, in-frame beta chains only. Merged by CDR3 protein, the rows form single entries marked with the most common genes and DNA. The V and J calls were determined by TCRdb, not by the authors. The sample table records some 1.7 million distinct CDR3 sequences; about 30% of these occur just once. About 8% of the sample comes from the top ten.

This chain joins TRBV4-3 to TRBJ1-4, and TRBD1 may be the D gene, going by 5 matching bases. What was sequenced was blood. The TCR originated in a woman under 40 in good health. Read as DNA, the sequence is TGCGCCAGCAGTCGGGGACTCGTAACTAATGAAAAACTGTTTTTT. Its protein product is CASSRGLVTNEKLFF.